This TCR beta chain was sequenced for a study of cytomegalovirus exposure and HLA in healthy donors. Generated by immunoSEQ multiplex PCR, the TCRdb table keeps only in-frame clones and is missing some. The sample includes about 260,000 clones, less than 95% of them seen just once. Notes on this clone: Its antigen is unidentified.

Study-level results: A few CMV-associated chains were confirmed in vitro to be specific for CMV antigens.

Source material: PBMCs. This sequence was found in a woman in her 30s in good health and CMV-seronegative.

The CDR3 protein is CASSGRADYNEQFF. In DNA form, the CDR3 reads TGTGCCAGTAGCGGGAGGGCCGACTACAATGAGCAGTTCTTC. The genes are TRBV11-1 and TRBJ2-1, with TRBD2 matching 11 bases. The CDR3 runs 14 residues. Germline V gene sequence: CDR1 SGHAT, CDR2 FQDESV (reference sequence). Unmatched junction bases numbered 4, after V lost 9 bases and J lost 3 bases.